This TCR beta chain came from a study of identical twins. Study observations and caveats: Cord blood's abundant beta clonotypes had fewer insertions, unlike memory repertoires.

This clonotype was seen ten or more times. Its target is unknown. cDNA molecules carried unique molecular identifiers, and template switching added a universal primer site. TCRdb recomputed calls from the 5' RACE reads with MiXCR, one row per CDR3 protein. The sample yields about 390,000 distinct CDR3 sequences, 9% to 10% seen once. The CDR3 has 15 amino acids. CDR1 is SGHVS and CDR2 is FNYEAQ in the germline V gene. V was pared by 5 bases and J by 6 bases, with 7 bases of the junction left unmatched. All of the donors were Caucasians in good health. The chain carries TRBV7-6 and TRBJ2-1, with 10 nucleotides matching TRBD1. The sequenced material came from naive T cells sorted from blood. The TCR originated in a woman in her 50s in good health. In nucleotides, the CDR3 is TGTGCCAGCAGCGTATCGGGACAGGGGTTCAATGAGCAGTTCTTC. It translates to CASSVSGQGFNEQFF.